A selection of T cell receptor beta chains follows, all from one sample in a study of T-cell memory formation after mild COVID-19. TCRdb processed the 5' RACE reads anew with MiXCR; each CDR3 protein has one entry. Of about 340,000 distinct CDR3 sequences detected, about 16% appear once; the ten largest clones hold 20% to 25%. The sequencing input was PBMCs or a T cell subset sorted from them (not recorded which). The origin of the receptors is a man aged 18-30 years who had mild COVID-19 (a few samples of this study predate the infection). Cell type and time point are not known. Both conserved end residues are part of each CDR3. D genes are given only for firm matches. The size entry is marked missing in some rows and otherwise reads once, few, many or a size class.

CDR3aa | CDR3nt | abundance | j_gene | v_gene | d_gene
CATSERDTGELFF | TGTGCCACCAGTGAGCGGGACACCGGGGAGCTGTTTTTT | once | TRBJ2-2 | TRBV24-1 | .
CASSSDIGAYEQYF | TGCGCCAGCAGCTCGGACATCGGCGCCTACGAGCAGTACTTC | . | TRBJ2-7 | TRBV5-1 | .
CASSGVNTGELFF | TGTGCCAGTAGCGGGGTGAACACCGGGGAGCTGTTTTTT | . | TRBJ2-2 | TRBV6-2/TRBV6-3 | TRBD2
CSARVRGRSLSPLHF | TGCAGTGCTAGAGTCCGTGGCAGAAGTCTTTCACCCCTCCACTTT | . | TRBJ1-6 | TRBV20-1 | .
CASSIGGETQYF | TGTGCCAGCAGTATTGGGGGAGAGACCCAGTACTTC | many | TRBJ2-5 | TRBV12-3/TRBV12-4 | .
CASSLESGELFF | TGCGCCAGCAGCTTGGAATCCGGGGAGCTGTTTTTT | many | TRBJ2-2 | TRBV5-1 | .
CASSHSDYNEQFF | TGTGCCAGCAGTCACAGCGATTACAATGAGCAGTTCTTC | . | TRBJ2-1 | TRBV25-1 | .
CSANLHGTTGGPQETQYF | TGCAGTGCTAACTTACACGGGACGACAGGAGGACCCCAAGAGACCCAGTACTTC | few | TRBJ2-5 | TRBV20-1 | .
CASSPMASTTGETQYF | TGTGCCAGCAGCCCAATGGCCAGCACAACCGGGGAGACCCAGTACTTC | many | TRBJ2-5 | TRBV7-8 | .
CASSQDRSTGGHTEAFF | TGCGCCAGCAGCCAAGATCGGTCAACAGGGGGCCACACTGAAGCTTTCTTT | few | TRBJ1-1 | TRBV4-3 | TRBD1
CASSKGHRGANVLTF | TGTGCCAGCAGTAAAGGACACCGGGGGGCCAACGTCCTGACTTTC | few | TRBJ2-6 | TRBV7-2 | .
CASSPDILRRGGNQPQHF | TGCGCCAGCAGTCCCGACATCCTTCGCCGAGGAGGCAATCAGCCCCAGCATTTT | . | TRBJ1-5 | TRBV4-1 | .
CASSLSPKNIQYF | TGTGCCAGCAGCCTGAGCCCGAAGAACATTCAGTACTTC | . | TRBJ2-4 | TRBV27 | .
CASSTPDRDYNEQFF | TGTGCCAGCAGTACCCCGGACAGGGACTACAATGAGCAGTTCTTC | . | TRBJ2-1 | TRBV6-2/TRBV6-3 | TRBD1
CASSSGLTNEKLFF | TGTGCCAGCAGCTCGGGACTAACTAATGAAAAACTGTTTTTT | few | TRBJ1-4 | TRBV7-2 | .
CACRPGEAGELFF | TGTGCGTGCAGGCCCGGGGAGGCCGGGGAGCTGTTTTTT | . | TRBJ2-2 | TRBV6-5 | .
CASSLNRIFLGELFF | TGTGCCAGCAGCTTAAATCGTATCTTTCTCGGGGAGCTGTTTTTT | few | TRBJ2-2 | TRBV7-9 | .
CASSGGTSAGNEQFF | TGTGCCAGCAGTGGCGGGACTAGCGCCGGTAATGAGCAGTTCTTC | once | TRBJ2-1 | TRBV6-4 | TRBD2
CASSPPLGDIQYF | TGTGCCAGCAGTCCTCCCTTGGGGGACATTCAGTACTTC | few | TRBJ2-4 | TRBV7-6 | .